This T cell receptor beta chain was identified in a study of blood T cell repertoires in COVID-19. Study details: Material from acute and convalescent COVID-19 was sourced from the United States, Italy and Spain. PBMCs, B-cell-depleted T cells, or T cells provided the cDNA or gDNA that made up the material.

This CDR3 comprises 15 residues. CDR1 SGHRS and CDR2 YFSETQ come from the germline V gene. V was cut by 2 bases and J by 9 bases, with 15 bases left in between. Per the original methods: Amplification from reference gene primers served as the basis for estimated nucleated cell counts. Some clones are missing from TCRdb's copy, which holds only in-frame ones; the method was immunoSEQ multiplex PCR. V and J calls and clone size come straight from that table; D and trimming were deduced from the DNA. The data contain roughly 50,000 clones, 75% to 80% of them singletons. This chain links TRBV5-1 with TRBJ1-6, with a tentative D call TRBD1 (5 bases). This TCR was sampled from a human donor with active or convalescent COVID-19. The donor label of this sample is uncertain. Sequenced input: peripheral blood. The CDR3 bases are TGCGCCAGCAGCTTAGACAGTGGGGTTAGTTCACCCCTCCACTTT. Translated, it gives CASSLDSGVSSPLHF.